This passage covers 29 T cell receptor beta chains from one sample sequenced in a study of OX40 agonist ivuxolimab in advanced cancers. Using immunoSEQ multiplex PCR, the repertoire was profiled, and TCRdb retains in-frame clones only, with some absent. The table lists roughly 64,000 clones, roughly 85% of them singletons. This material consisted of CD4+ or CD8+ T cells sorted from blood, taken in a trial of the OX40 agonist ivuxolimab. These TCRs come from an adult with an advanced solid tumor such as melanoma, head and neck, liver or kidney cancer.

The chain couples TRBV6-5 to TRBJ2-3; D possibly corresponds to TRBD1 (5 bases). This CDR3 is 15 amino acids long. The germline CDR1 and CDR2 sequences are MNHEY and SVGAGI. The germline V and J ends were trimmed by 4 bases and 0 bases, with 11 bases remaining between them. CDR3: CASSSNRRSTDTQYF. DNA for the CDR3: TGTGCCAGCAGTTCAAACAGGAGAAGCACAGATACGCAGTATTTT.

This chain uses TRBV7-2 with TRBJ1-1; D perhaps matches TRBD1 (5 bases). Per the germline V gene, CDR1 is SGHTA and CDR2 is FQGNSA. Trimming removed 5 bases at V and 8 bases at J, with 18 bases between. The CDR3 is 14 amino acids. The CDR3 loop reads CASSVGTSTGEAFF. The DNA of the CDR3 is TGTGCCAGCAGCGTAGGGACTTCTACCGGCGAAGCTTTCTTT.

This chain uses TRBV2 with TRBJ2-5; 13 bases match TRBD2. With 3 bases clipped from V and 3 bases from J, the junction kept 13 bases outside the gene matches. This CDR3 comprises 19 residues. CDR1 and CDR2 from the germline V gene are SNHLY and FYNNEI. The CDR3, as DNA: TGTGCCAGCAGTGACTCGGGGTGGGGACTAGCGGGGATCGAAGAGACCCAGTACTTC. As protein: CASSDSGWGLAGIEETQYF.

To note about this clone: This CDR3 is also generated by other DNA sequences in the sample. The rearrangement uses TRBV7-2 and TRBJ1-1; tentative D call: TRBD1 (5 bases). V gave up 0 bases and J gave up 4 bases, with 6 bases separating them. The CDR3 is 13 residues long. Germline-derived CDR1 and CDR2 are SGHTA and FQGNSA. The CDR3 protein is CASSLARGTEAFF. The CDR3 nucleotides read TGTGCCAGCAGCTTAGCAAGGGGCACTGAAGCTTTCTTT.

The chain uses TRBV5-1 and TRBJ1-2; tentative D call: TRBD1 (5 bases). The CDR3 has 14 amino acids. Germline V gene lookup returns CDR1 SGHRS and CDR2 YFSETQ. V lost 0 bases, J lost 6 bases, and 12 bases lay in between. CDR3 residues: CASSLASGGHGYTF. In nucleotides, the CDR3 is TGCGCCAGCAGCTTGGCCTCCGGGGGACATGGCTACACCTTC.

The chain uses TRBV6-1 and TRBJ2-7, with D possibly called TRBD1 or TRBD2 (5 bases each). The V gene lost 2 bases and the J gene lost 4 bases, with 9 bases spanning the gap. Germline V lookup: CDR1 MNHNS, CDR2 SASEGT. CDR3 length: 13 amino acids. CDR3 amino acids: CASSERGGYEQYF. CDR3 DNA: TGTGCCAGCAGTGAACGGGGCGGTTACGAGCAGTACTTC.

The chain uses TRBV6-6 and TRBJ1-3; the match to TRBD1 covers 9 bases. V shed 4 bases and J 2 bases; nucleotides not matched to a gene: 3. Germline V gives CDR1 MNHNY, CDR2 SVGAGI (reference sequence). The length of the CDR3 is 15 residues. The CDR3 here is CASSLTGGTGNTIYF. In nucleotides, the CDR3 is TGTGCCAGCAGTTTAACAGGGGGCACTGGAAACACCATATATTTT.

The V gene is TRBV7-2, the J gene TRBJ2-1; D might be TRBD2 (5 bases). This CDR3 has 18 residues. Looked up from germline, CDR1 is SGHTA and CDR2 is FQGNSA. Trimming left V 5 bases short and J 9 bases short, with 29 bases between. The CDR3 region has the DNA TGTGCCAGCAGCATCTTCCCTGGACTGAATATTACAGAAGGTGAGCAGTTCTTC. This codes for CASSIFPGLNITEGEQFF.

The chain joins TRBV5-6 to TRBJ1-3, with D perhaps matching TRBD1 (6 bases). V lost 3 bases and J lost 0, with 16 bases in between. CDR3 length equals 17 residues. CDR1 and CDR2 from the germline V gene are SGHDT and YYEEEE. The CDR3 loop reads CASSWGHYRPSGNTIYF. CDR3 in DNA: TGTGCCAGCAGCTGGGGACACTATAGGCCCTCTGGAAACACCATATATTTT.

This clone was counted only a few times. The chain couples TRBV25-1 to TRBJ2-2; possibly TRBD1 for D (7 bases). CDR3 size: 15 residues. V shed 8 bases and J shed 4 bases, with 17 bases lying between them. Germline-derived CDR1 and CDR2 are MGHDK and SYGVNS. The CDR3 loop reads CASAQGGRSTGELFF. The CDR3 region has the DNA TGTGCCAGCGCCCAGGGGGGTAGGAGCACCGGGGAGCTGTTTTTT. Together with reference TRBV25-1 and TRBJ2-2, the CDR3 gives the full variable domain: EADIYQTPRYLVIGTGKKITLECSQTMGHDKMYWYQQDPGMELHLIHYSYGVNSTEKGDLSSESTVSRIRTEHFPLTLESARPSHTSQYLCASAQGGRSTGELFFGEGSRLTVL.

This clone was seen just once. The chain has TRBV4-2 and TRBJ1-3, with TRBD1 matching 7 bases. This CDR3 has 17 residues. The J segment lost 0 bases and the V segment lost 0 bases, leaving 5 bases of the junction unmatched. In germline, CDR1 is LGHNA, CDR2 YNFKEQ. CDR3 sequence reads: CASSQDPGTASGNTIYF. The CDR3 DNA follows: TGTGCCAGCAGCCAAGACCCGGGGACAGCCTCTGGAAACACCATATATTTT.

The chain is built from TRBV6-5 and TRBJ2-7; D tentatively fits TRBD1 or TRBD2 (7 bases each). From germline, CDR1 is MNHEY and CDR2 SVGAGI. V dropped 7 bases and J dropped 6 bases, with 22 bases sitting between them. The CDR3 is 15 amino acids. CDR3 DNA: TGTGCCAGCACCAATCGGGGGGCAGGGGGATCCGAGCAGTACTTC. Translated, it gives CASTNRGAGGSEQYF.

In its sample, this clone is medium-sized. The V gene is TRBV19, the J gene TRBJ2-2; no clear D gene. CDR1 LNHDA and CDR2 SQIVND come from the germline V gene (reference sequence). CDR3 length: 14 residues. V was clipped by 5 bases and J by 4 bases, with 11 bases between them. CDR3 nucleotides: TGTGCCAGTAGTCCCAGGCCGGTCACCGGGGAGCTGTTTTTT. It codes for CASSPRPVTGELFF.

The chain couples TRBV6-1 to TRBJ1-1; possible D gene TRBD1, 5 bases. Looked up from germline, CDR1 is MNHNS and CDR2 is SASEGT. The CDR3 length is 14 residues. Trimming took off 5 bases at V and 1 base at J, with 11 bases between the two ends. CDR3: CASSTADRNTEAFF. Here the CDR3 DNA reads TGTGCCAGCAGTACCGCAGACAGGAACACTGAAGCTTTCTTT.

This clone has just a few counts. The V gene is TRBV7-9, the J gene TRBJ2-1; D not resolved. The germline CDR1 and CDR2 sequences are SEHNR and FQNEAQ (reference sequence). This CDR3 region has 12 residues. Between the trimmed V and J ends, which lost 5 bases and 10 bases, there was a span of 12 bases. The chain's CDR3 is CASSPELLEQFF. In DNA, the CDR3 is TGTGCCAGCAGCCCAGAGCTCCTAGAGCAGTTCTTC.

This rearrangement joins TRBV29-1 to TRBJ2-2, with a tentative D call TRBD2 (5 bases). V lost 7 bases and J 5 bases, leaving 20 bases between the germline ends. Germline CDR1 SQVTM, CDR2 ANQGSEA. This CDR3 spans 15 amino acids. The CDR3 DNA follows: TGCAGCGGGAGCAGGACTGGTCTGGGTACCGGGGAGCTGTTTTTT. Protein sequence: CSGSRTGLGTGELFF.

The chain links TRBV4-2 to TRBJ2-7, with TRBD2 identical over 13 bases. The germline gives CDR1 LGHNA, CDR2 YNFKEQ. J gave up 5 bases and V 8 bases, and 9 bases lay outside the gene matches. The CDR3 is made up of 15 amino acids. The CDR3 nucleotides are TGTGCCAGCGGCAGTGAGGGGACTAGCGGGAACGAGCAGTACTTC. Protein sequence: CASGSEGTSGNEQYF.

This CDR3 is CASSGGGDQPQHF. CDR3 nucleotides: TGTGCCAGCAGCGGCGGAGGGGATCAGCCCCAGCATTTT. The rearrangement uses TRBV5-8 and TRBJ1-5; D is perhaps TRBD1 (5 bases). The CDR3 is made up of 13 amino acids. Germline values: CDR1 SGHTS, CDR2 YDEGEE. V gave up 4 bases and J gave up 5 bases, with 10 bases separating them.

The gene calls are TRBV6-5 and TRBJ1-1, with D unclear. The CDR3 is 13 residues long. Germline V gene data show CDR1 as MNHEY and CDR2 as SVGAGI. Trimming removed 0 bases from V and 0 bases from J, with 2 bases in between. In nucleotides, the CDR3 is TGTGCCAGCAGTTACTCAGTGAACACTGAAGCTTTCTTT. It yields the protein CASSYSVNTEAFF.

The chain employs TRBV5-4 and TRBJ2-5, with D possibly called TRBD1 or TRBD2 (6 bases each). The germline CDR1 and CDR2 sequences are SGHNT and YYREEE (reference sequence). The CDR3 is 12 residues long. Trimming removed 0 bases at V and 9 bases at J, with 9 bases between. Here the CDR3 reads CASSLERGAQYF. The CDR3 DNA reads TGTGCCAGCAGCTTGGAGAGGGGGGCCCAGTACTTC.

The rearrangement joins TRBV2 to TRBJ1-5, with 11 nucleotides matching TRBD1. This CDR3 is 14 amino acids long. V was clipped by 7 bases and J by 7 bases; unmatched bases: 6. CDR1 is SNHLY and CDR2 is FYNNEI in the germline V gene. Written as DNA, the CDR3 is TGTGCCAGCAAGGACAGGGGGCAGGGACAGCCCCAGCATTTT. Translated: CASKDRGQGQPQHF.

V usage is TRBV11-2 and J usage is TRBJ1-4; 9 nucleotides agree with TRBD1. The CDR3 totals 14 residues. V lost 4 bases to trimming and J lost 6 bases; unmatched junction nucleotides: 3. Germline V gene data show CDR1 as SGHAT and CDR2 as FQNNGV. CDR3 amino acids: CASSSRQGDEKLFF. The DNA of the CDR3 is TGTGCCAGCAGCTCAAGACAGGGGGATGAAAAACTGTTTTTT.

This clone has only a few counts. V and J are TRBV10-3 and TRBJ2-1; 14 bases are a match to TRBD2. Trimming took 5 bases from V and 6 from J; bases not matched to a gene: 3. From germline, CDR1 is ENHRY and CDR2 SYGVKD. The CDR3 is 15 residues long. CDR3 region: CAISTGLAGGNEQFF. CDR3 coding DNA: TGTGCCATCAGTACAGGACTAGCGGGAGGCAATGAGCAGTTCTTC.

The chain links TRBV2 to TRBJ2-7; 7 positions match TRBD1. V trimming: 1 base; J trimming: 0 bases; junction bases outside the gene matches: 6. CDR3 size: 16 residues. Germline V gives CDR1 SNHLY, CDR2 FYNNEI. The chain's CDR3 is CASSEEGGVSSYEQYF. Here the CDR3 DNA reads TGTGCCAGCAGTGAAGAAGGGGGCGTAAGCTCCTACGAGCAGTACTTC. The complete variable domain, with remaining parts taken from reference TRBV2 and TRBJ2-7, reads EPEVTQTPSHQVTQMGQEVILRCVPISNHLYFYWYRQILGQKVEFLVSFYNNEISEKSEIFDDQFSVERPDGSNFTLKIRSTKLEDSAMYFCASSEEGGVSSYEQYFGPGTRLTVT.

V gene TRBV11-3 combines with J gene TRBJ2-3, with TRBD1 matching 9 bases. The CDR3 loop spans 16 amino acids. Per germline, CDR1 SGHNT and CDR2 YENEEA. V trimming: 1 base; J trimming: 4 bases; junction bases outside the gene matches: 6. CDR3 in amino acids: CASSLVDRGTSDTQYF. CDR3 DNA: TGTGCCAGCAGCTTAGTGGACAGGGGTACCTCAGATACGCAGTATTTT.

The chain uses TRBV9 and TRBJ2-7, with D perhaps TRBD1 (5 bases). The ends were cut back, 0 bases at V and 2 bases at J, with 9 bases in the middle. This CDR3 contains 14 residues. Germline CDR1 is SGDLS and CDR2 is YYNGEE. Here the CDR3 reads CASSVEDTPYEQYF. CDR3 sequence (DNA): TGTGCCAGCAGCGTAGAGGACACTCCCTACGAGCAGTACTTC.

J is TRBJ1-1 and V is TRBV18; D ambiguous. Germline-derived CDR1 and CDR2 are KGHSH and LQKENI. V was trimmed by 0 bases and J by 7 bases, leaving 9 bases between them. The CDR3 runs to 13 residues. CDR3 coding DNA: TGTGCCAGCTCACCACCCTCGGACCGTGAAGCTTTCTTT. As protein: CASSPPSDREAFF.

V usage is TRBV6-6 and J usage is TRBJ1-1; D remains unclear. Germline-derived CDR1 and CDR2 are MNHNY and SVGAGI (reference sequence). The CDR3 has 15 amino acids. The V and J ends lost 6 bases and 1 base respectively, with 15 bases between them. This CDR3 is CASSGLDGKNTEAFF. CDR3 nucleotide sequence: TGTGCCAGCAGCGGATTGGACGGAAAGAACACTGAAGCTTTCTTT.

The CDR3 sequence: CASSPRPRNYNEQFF. CDR3 coding DNA: TGTGCCAGCAGCCCCCGCCCGCGGAATTACAATGAGCAGTTCTTC. The chain links TRBV7-2 to TRBJ2-1; no definite D call. Germline CDR1 is SGHTA and CDR2 is FQGNSA. Trimming stripped 5 bases from V and 4 bases from J, with 15 bases between. The CDR3 is 15 amino acids. Variable domain in full (rest from reference TRBV7-2 and TRBJ2-1): GAGVSQSPSNKVTEKGKDVELRCDPISGHTALYWYRQSLGQGLEFLIYFQGNSAPDKSGLPSDRFSAERTGGSVSTLTIQRTQQEDSAVYLCASSPRPRNYNEQFFGPGTRLTVL.